A selection of T cell receptor beta chains follows, all from one sample in a study of T cells after yellow fever vaccination. MiXCR, applied by TCRdb to the 5' RACE reads, yields one record per CDR3 protein. The sample holds 200,000 or so distinct CDR3 sequences; roughly 6.2% are singletons and the top ten take approximately 0.99%. Sample: CD4+ T cells sorted from PBMCs, taken on the day of the yellow fever booster vaccination. Receptor source: a man aged 25 to 40 who received the YFV17D yellow fever vaccine. Both conserved end residues are part of each CDR3. D genes are given only for firm matches. Size values are once, few and many counts, or a class for expanded clones, and some rows have none.

TRBJ2-7 | NA | NA | TRBV5-4 | TGTGCCAGCAGCTTACCGGGGTTCTACGAGCAGTACTTC | CASSLPGFYEQYF
TRBJ2-5 | few | TRBD1 | TRBV4-3 | TGCGCCAGCAGCCAAGCAGCGGCAGGGGGCCGGGAGACCCAGTACTTC | CASSQAAAGGRETQYF
TRBJ2-7 | many | NA | TRBV28 | TGTGCCAGCAGACTAGGGGGCGGGGGCCCCTACGAGCAGTACTTC | CASRLGGGGPYEQYF
TRBJ2-1 | few | NA | TRBV7-9 | TGTGCCAGCAACTCCAATGAGCAGTTCTTC | CASNSNEQFF
TRBJ1-6 | NA | NA | TRBV4-3 | TGCGCCAGCAGCCAAGATAACGGGGCTCTGAATTCACCCCTCCACTTT | CASSQDNGALNSPLHF
TRBJ2-3 | many | NA | TRBV6-5 | TGTGCCAGCAGTTACAGGGAAGGCACAGATACGCAGTATTTT | CASSYREGTDTQYF
TRBJ2-7 | NA | NA | TRBV18 | TGTGCCAGCTCCCCACCAGGGAAGGGGTACGAGCAGTACTTC | CASSPPGKGYEQYF
TRBJ2-3 | many | TRBD2 | TRBV18 | TGTGCCAGCTCACCGCTGGGGACTAGCGGGAGTAACACAGATACGCAGTATTTT | CASSPLGTSGSNTDTQYF
TRBJ2-7 | few | NA | TRBV29-1 | TGCAGCGTTGACCCCGGGACCGACGAGCAGTACTTC | CSVDPGTDEQYF
TRBJ2-1 | NA | NA | TRBV28 | TGTGCCAGCACCATGGCGAGCTCCTACAATGAGCAGTTCTTC | CASTMASSYNEQFF
TRBJ2-3 | NA | NA | TRBV27 | TGTGCCAGCAGTTTTCGGCAGACAGATACGCAGTATTTT | CASSFRQTDTQYF
TRBJ2-5 | NA | TRBD2 | TRBV30 | TGTGCCTGGAGTAAGGGACTAGCAAACCAAGAGACCCAGTACTTC | CAWSKGLANQETQYF
TRBJ2-3 | many | NA | TRBV24-1 | TGTGCCACCAGTGATAGGGCCGTCCTCGGAGATACGCAGTATTTT | CATSDRAVLGDTQYF
TRBJ2-1 | NA | TRBD1 | TRBV5-1 | TGCGCCAGCAGCACTGGACAGGGGTTGAGCAATGAGCAGTTCTTC | CASSTGQGLSNEQFF
TRBJ2-7 | many | TRBD1 | TRBV29-1 | TGCAGCGTGGACCCTGGACAGGGCTACGAGCAGTACTTC | CSVDPGQGYEQYF
TRBJ2-5 | many | TRBD2 | TRBV5-4 | TGTGCCAGCAGCATGGGGGGGACGGAGCTGACCCAGTACTTC | CASSMGGTELTQYF
TRBJ2-3 | NA | NA | TRBV6-1 | TGTGCCAGCAGTGCTAGGGGTTCTAGCACAGATACGCAGTATTTT | CASSARGSSTDTQYF
TRBJ1-2 | NA | TRBD1 | TRBV5-6 | TGTGCCACCGAACGGACAGGGTTTGGCTACACCTTC | CATERTGFGYTF
TRBJ2-1 | many | NA | TRBV30 | TGTGCCTGGAGTGTAAAGCCCTCCTCCTACAATGAGCAGTTCTTC | CAWSVKPSSYNEQFF
TRBJ2-1 | NA | NA | TRBV30 | TGTGCCTGGAGGTCCCGTAGGGTCAATGAGCAGTTCTTC | CAWRSRRVNEQFF
TRBJ1-1 | many | NA | TRBV5-1 | TGCGCCAGCAGCTTGCGGGGGGCGAGCACTGAAGCTTTCTTT | CASSLRGASTEAFF
TRBJ2-7 | NA | TRBD2 | TRBV4-2 | TGTGTCAGCAGCCAAGATACCGGGACTAACCTCTACGAGCAGTACTTC | CVSSQDTGTNLYEQYF